These 2 T cell receptor beta chains were sequenced from one sample in a study of shared clonotypes between healthy human individuals. Profiling relied on immunoSEQ multiplex PCR, and the TCRdb table lists in-frame clones only, not all of them. Of fewer than 1.8 million clones in the sample, less than 99% were seen once. Sequenced sample: naive CD4+ T cells sorted from blood. The subset here: CD45RA+ positively selected. These TCRs come from a young man in good health.

This clone was observed once. The V and J genes are TRBV27 and TRBJ1-2; 9 bases align to TRBD1. Germline V gene lookup returns CDR1 MNHEY and CDR2 SMNVEV (reference sequence). This CDR3 spans 13 amino acids. With 8 bases clipped from V and 5 bases from J, the junction kept 6 bases outside the gene matches. For the CDR3, the DNA is TGTGCCAGCGGAATACAGGGGGCGTATGGCTACACCTTC. It specifies CASGIQGAYGYTF.

The chain is built from TRBV7-3 and TRBJ2-3; D is possibly TRBD1 or TRBD2 (7 bases each). The germline gives CDR1 SGHTA, CDR2 FQGTGA. The CDR3 sequence is 17 residues long. Trimming pared 1 base from V and 3 bases from J, leaving 17 bases between. CDR3 residues: CASSLKGAGVGTDTQYF. As DNA, the CDR3 is TGTGCCAGCAGCTTAAAGGGGGCGGGAGTAGGTACAGATACGCAGTATTTT.